One and the same sample provided the 9 T cell receptor beta chains below, sequenced in a study of response to subunit inactivated influenza vaccine. One entry per CDR3 protein, called by TCRdb with MiXCR from the RT-PCR reads. The table includes around 200,000 distinct CDR3 sequences, roughly 14% detected once. Material: CD8+ T cells sorted from PBMCs, obtained less than 6 days after vaccination. The receptors originated from a man in his forties or fifties who received an inactivated influenza vaccine.

This clonotype has just a few counts. V is TRBV7-2 and J is TRBJ2-7; 10 bases line up with TRBD1. J lost 6 bases, V lost 3 bases, and 8 bases had no gene match. The CDR3 length is 15 residues. Germline loops: CDR1 SGHTA, CDR2 FQGNSA. The CDR3 protein is CASSFGTGVAREQYF. In nucleotides, the CDR3 is TGTGCCAGCAGCTTCGGGACAGGGGTGGCGCGCGAGCAGTACTTC.

The chain is built from TRBV5-5 and TRBJ1-2; D is uncertain. Trimming cost V 2 bases and J 3 bases, with 8 bases left between them. The CDR3 length is 13 residues. The germline V gene has CDR1 SGHKS and CDR2 YYEKEE (reference sequence). As DNA, the CDR3 is TGTGCCAGCAGCTTACCCGACCACTATGGCTACACCTTC. Its protein product is CASSLPDHYGYTF.

The V and J genes are TRBV28 and TRBJ1-6; TRBD1 matches at 8 bases. The ends lost 5 bases at V and 6 bases at J; junction bases unmatched: 9. Germline V gene lookup returns CDR1 MDHEN and CDR2 SYDVKM. CDR3 length: 16 amino acids. The CDR3, as DNA: TGTGCCAGCAGTCCTGCTGTCAGGGGGCGTAATTCACCCCTCCACTTT. Protein: CASSPAVRGRNSPLHF.

This clonotype was seen more than once but under ten times. The chain has TRBV19 and TRBJ2-1; D remains unclear. The CDR3 is 14 residues long. Trimming removed 5 bases from V and 1 base from J, with 9 bases in between. Germline V gives CDR1 LNHDA, CDR2 SQIVND (reference sequence). The CDR3 DNA follows: TGTGCCAGTAGTGGCGGAAGGTCCTACAATGAGCAGTTCTTC. It codes for CASSGGRSYNEQFF. The whole variable domain, filled in from reference TRBV19 and TRBJ2-1, reads DGGITQSPKYLFRKEGQNVTLSCEQNLNHDAMYWYRQDPGQGLRLIYYSQIVNDFQKGDIAEGYSVSREKKESFPLTVTSAQKNPTAFYLCASSGGRSYNEQFFGPGTRLTVL.

The rearrangement joins TRBV5-1 to TRBJ2-7, with TRBD1 matching 8 bases. The CDR3 extends over 14 amino acids. With 4 bases clipped from V and 4 bases from J, the junction kept 7 bases outside the gene matches. In germline, CDR1 is SGHRS, CDR2 YFSETQ. CDR3 coding DNA: TGCGCCAGCAGCCTCCGGACAGGGTTTTACGAGCAGTACTTC. It encodes CASSLRTGFYEQYF.

The chain combines TRBV3-1 with TRBJ2-1; D is perhaps TRBD2 (6 bases). Looked up from germline, CDR1 is LGHDT and CDR2 is YNNKEL (reference sequence). The CDR3 has 14 amino acids. V lost 0 bases to trimming and J lost 9 bases, with 12 bases between them. In DNA form, the CDR3 reads TGTGCCAGCAGCCAAGACACGCGGGGAATTGAGCAGTTCTTC. This gives the protein CASSQDTRGIEQFF.

The chain has TRBV6-2 or TRBV6-3 and TRBJ2-1, with 11 nucleotides matching TRBD2. CDR3 size: 17 residues. V lost 2 bases and J lost 6; bases outside the gene matches: 9. Per germline, CDR1 MNHEY and CDR2 SVGEGT. The CDR3 DNA sequence: TGTGCCAGCAGTTACAGTCGGTTAGCGGGGGGGCTCAATGAGCAGTTCTTC. It specifies CASSYSRLAGGLNEQFF.

This clonotype was found many times. The rearrangement joins TRBV5-1 to TRBJ2-1, with 8 positions matching TRBD2. Germline lookup yields CDR1 SGHRS and CDR2 YFSETQ. J was trimmed by 2 bases and V by 0 bases; bases with no gene match: 1. The CDR3 consists of 15 residues. CDR3 region: CASSLELAAYNEQFF. In DNA, the CDR3 is TGCGCCAGCAGCTTGGAACTAGCGGCCTACAATGAGCAGTTCTTC. Variable domain in full (rest from reference TRBV5-1 and TRBJ2-1): KAGVTQTPRYLIKTRGQQVTLSCSPISGHRSVSWYQQTPGQGLQFLFEYFSETQRNKGNFPGRFSGRQFSNSRSEMNVSTLELGDSALYLCASSLELAAYNEQFFGPGTRLTVL.

V is TRBV2 and J is TRBJ2-1; D unclear. CDR1 is SNHLY and CDR2 is FYNNEI in the germline V gene. The CDR3 length is 16 residues. Trimming took 6 bases from V and 0 from J, leaving 15 bases between them. CDR3 protein: CASSRVLPSSYNEQFF. The DNA for the CDR3 is TGTGCCAGCAGCCGGGTACTCCCAAGCTCCTACAATGAGCAGTTCTTC.